The 21 T cell receptor beta chains listed next were all sequenced from one sample in a study of control samples from healthy donors and cancer patients (dated by TCRdb to between 2020 and 2021). Libraries were prepared through the immunoSEQ multiplex PCR assay. This immuneACCESS table, as held by TCRdb, lists in-frame sequences with V and J called but not all clones. Of the missing ones, under half trace to an unresolved V gene in checked studies; the others have no known cause. Present in this sample are under 150,000 clones, about 93% of which were seen just once. The ten largest clones capture around 1.8% of the sample. Source material: PBMCs. The receptors here all came from a middle-aged man with head and neck cancer.

The rearrangement uses TRBV28 and TRBJ2-7; no clear D. Between the trimmed V and J ends, which lost 6 bases and 3 bases, there was a span of 12 bases. Germline V gene sequence: CDR1 MDHEN, CDR2 SYDVKM. The CDR3 spans 13 residues. As DNA, the CDR3 is TGTGCCAGCAGCCTGCCCGTCAGCTACGAGCAGTACTTC. Residues: CASSLPVSYEQYF. Drawing the rest from reference TRBV28 and TRBJ2-7, the complete variable domain is DVKVTQSSRYLVKRTGEKVFLECVQDMDHENMFWYRQDPGLGLRLIYFSYDVKMKEKGDIPEGYSVSREKKERFSLILESASTNQTSMYLCASSLPVSYEQYFGPGTRLTVT.

V usage is TRBV4-2 and J usage is TRBJ2-3; 10 nucleotides agree with TRBD2. The CDR3 is made up of 16 amino acids. The J segment lost 2 bases and the V segment lost 4 bases, leaving 6 bases of the junction unmatched. Germline assignment: CDR1 LGHNA and CDR2 YNFKEQ. The CDR3 reads CASSPQGTSATDTQYF. CDR3 DNA: TGTGCCAGCAGCCCCCAGGGGACTAGCGCCACAGATACGCAGTATTTT.

The V and J genes are TRBV5-4 and TRBJ1-1, with D possibly matching TRBD1 (5 bases). CDR1 and CDR2 from the germline V gene are SGHNT and YYREEE (reference sequence). The ends were cut back, 1 base at V and 1 base at J, with 11 bases in the middle. The CDR3 loop spans 15 amino acids. The CDR3 here is CASSLMAGQNTEAFF. The DNA of the CDR3 is TGTGCCAGCAGCTTGATGGCAGGGCAGAACACTGAAGCTTTCTTT.

This clone was recorded only once. The gene calls are TRBV25-1 and TRBJ2-7; D is undetermined. CDR1 is MGHDK and CDR2 is SYGVNS in the germline V gene. The CDR3 consists of 13 residues. With 8 bases removed from V and 0 bases from J, the gap between germline ends came to 11 bases. CDR3 loop: CASLGRSSYEQYF. In DNA form, the CDR3 reads TGTGCCAGCCTAGGACGGAGCTCCTACGAGCAGTACTTC.

J is TRBJ1-5 and V is TRBV27; 8 bases map to TRBD1. Germline trimming cut 6 bases from V and 1 base from J; bases unmatched to any gene: 2. The CDR3 spans 14 residues. Germline V gene lookup returns CDR1 MNHEY and CDR2 SMNVEV (reference sequence). The CDR3 nucleotides are TGTGCCAGCAGGGCAGGGGGCAGCAATCAGCCCCAGCATTTT. This gives the protein CASRAGGSNQPQHF.

The rearrangement uses TRBV28 and TRBJ2-1; D possibly uses TRBD1 or TRBD2 (6 bases each). The V gene's germline CDR1 is MDHEN and CDR2 SYDVKM. The V gene lost 2 bases and the J gene lost 5 bases, with 13 bases spanning the gap. This CDR3 is built from 15 residues. CDR3 bases: TGTGCCAGCAGTTTAAAGGGGGGCGCGGACAATGAGCAGTTCTTC. Its protein product is CASSLKGGADNEQFF.

The genes are TRBV7-2 and TRBJ1-6; D call uncertain. The V gene lost 1 base and the J gene lost 0 bases, with 7 bases spanning the gap. Germline V gene lookup returns CDR1 SGHTA and CDR2 FQGNSA. The CDR3 sequence is 16 residues long. CDR3 in DNA: TGTGCCAGCAGCTTAGAACCGCCCTCCTATAATTCACCCCTCCACTTT. Encoded protein: CASSLEPPSYNSPLHF.

This clone turned up a few times. The V call is TRBV30, the J call TRBJ2-4; a weak D match, TRBD2 (7 bases). The CDR3 sequence is 15 residues long. V dropped 3 bases and J dropped 0 bases, with 12 bases sitting between them. Germline lookup yields CDR1 GTSNPN and CDR2 SVGIG (reference sequence). The CDR3 region has the DNA TGTGCCTGGAGGGGGGGGGCACTAGCCAAAAACATTCAGTACTTC. Protein product: CAWRGGALAKNIQYF.

J is TRBJ2-1 and V is TRBV4-2, with D perhaps TRBD2 (6 bases). Trimming shortened V by 0 bases and J by 8 bases, and 14 bases separated the two germline ends. The CDR3 totals 15 residues. Germline CDR1 is LGHNA and CDR2 is YNFKEQ. The CDR3, as DNA: TGTGCCAGCAGCCAAGAATATGGCGGGATCTATGAGCAGTTCTTC. Translation gives CASSQEYGGIYEQFF.

V and J are TRBV7-9 and TRBJ2-3; TRBD2 aligns across 7 bases. The CDR3 has 15 residues. Trimming took 3 bases from V and 0 from J; bases not matched to a gene: 3. Germline loops: CDR1 SEHNR, CDR2 FQNEAQ (reference sequence). This chain's CDR3 is CASSFTGGSTDTQYF. The CDR3 DNA follows: TGTGCCAGCAGCTTCACCGGGGGGAGCACAGATACGCAGTATTTT.

In its sample, this clone ranks as medium-sized (0.01 to 0.1%). The sample carries other DNA sequences with the same CDR3. The chain joins TRBV4-1 to TRBJ2-1; the D is unclear. Trimming cost V 0 bases and J 2 bases, with 8 bases left between them. The germline V gene has CDR1 MGHRA and CDR2 YSYEKL. This CDR3 contains 15 residues. CDR3 bases: TGCGCCAGCAGCCAAGATCGCAGCCCCTACAATGAGCAGTTCTTC. Translating gives CASSQDRSPYNEQFF.

The chain combines TRBV18 with TRBJ1-5; D uncertain. CDR1 is KGHSH and CDR2 is LQKENI in the germline V gene. The germline V and J ends were trimmed by 6 bases and 1 base, with 16 bases remaining between them. There are 16 residues in the CDR3. The CDR3 DNA sequence: TGTGCCAGCTCTCGGGCCACGGGAGGAAGCAATCAGCCCCAGCATTTT. This gives the protein CASSRATGGSNQPQHF. The variable domain in full, with the rest retrieved from reference TRBV18 and TRBJ1-5, is NAGVMQNPRHLVRRRGQEARLRCSPMKGHSHVYWYRQLPEEGLKFMVYLQKENIIDESGMPKERFSAEFPKEGPSILRIQQVVRGDSAAYFCASSRATGGSNQPQHFGDGTRLSIL.

The count of this clone is one. The gene calls are TRBV11-2 and TRBJ1-2; D not certain. The CDR3 sequence is 13 residues long. Germline V CDR1 and CDR2: SGHAT, FQNNGV. Trimming pared 6 bases from V and 8 bases from J, leaving 16 bases between. CDR3 sequence reads: CASSPDTKMGYTF. CDR3 DNA: TGTGCCAGCAGTCCGGATACGAAGATGGGCTACACCTTC. Using reference TRBV11-2 and TRBJ1-2 for the parts outside the CDR3, the full variable domain is EAGVAQSPRYKIIEKRQSVAFWCNPISGHATLYWYQQILGQGPKLLIQFQNNGVVDDSQLPKDRFSAERLKGVDSTLKIQPAKLEDSAVYLCASSPDTKMGYTFGSGTRLTVV.

The V and J genes are TRBV5-1 and TRBJ2-2; D is possibly TRBD1 (5 bases). V shed 4 bases and J shed 7 bases, with 11 bases lying between them. Per germline, CDR1 SGHRS and CDR2 YFSETQ. CDR3 length: 13 residues. CDR3 region: CASSIGAIGELFF. DNA of the CDR3: TGCGCCAGCAGCATTGGGGCAATCGGGGAGCTGTTTTTT.

V is TRBV6-5 and J is TRBJ1-1; 9 positions agree with TRBD1. Germline V CDR1 and CDR2: MNHEY, SVGAGI. Unmatched junction bases numbered 4, after V lost 4 bases and J lost 4 bases. This CDR3 comprises 14 residues. This chain's CDR3 is CASSWDRAGTEAFF. The CDR3 region has the DNA TGTGCCAGCAGTTGGGACAGGGCAGGCACTGAAGCTTTCTTT.

The chain employs TRBV10-3 and TRBJ1-1; 7 nucleotides agree with TRBD1. This CDR3 is 14 amino acids long. Germline V gives CDR1 ENHRY, CDR2 SYGVKD. V was clipped by 5 bases and J by 6 bases; unmatched bases: 9. Written as DNA, the CDR3 is TGTGCCATCAGTCCTTCACAGGGGAGGTCTGAAGCTTTCTTT. It encodes CAISPSQGRSEAFF.

The V call is TRBV28, the J call TRBJ2-5; TRBD2 matches 12 bases. The V gene end was trimmed by 3 bases and the J gene end by 7 bases; junction bases not matched to a gene: 9. The CDR3 spans 16 residues. CDR1 is MDHEN, CDR2 SYDVKM, per germline. The CDR3 DNA is TGTGCCAGCAGTTTTGGGCTAGCGGGGGGGCAGGTGACCCAGTACTTC. Translating gives CASSFGLAGGQVTQYF.

The V gene is TRBV13, the J gene TRBJ2-1; TRBD2 aligns across 7 bases. Germline V gene lookup returns CDR1 PRHDT and CDR2 FYEKMQ (reference sequence). CDR3 length: 16 residues. The trim removed 4 bases at V and 8 bases at J, leaving 14 bases unmatched. Here the CDR3 DNA reads TGTGCCAGCAGCTCACTGTCGGGGGGATTATTCTATGAGCAGTTCTTC. Its translation is CASSSLSGGLFYEQFF.

The genes are TRBV6-5 and TRBJ2-7; 7 positions agree with TRBD2. The CDR3 contains 14 residues. CDR1 and CDR2 from the germline V gene are MNHEY and SVGAGI. Trimming removed 0 bases from V and 3 bases from J; junction bases left unmatched: 2. DNA of the CDR3: TGTGCCAGCAGTTACTCACGCGGGGGCTACGAGCAGTACTTC. Its protein is CASSYSRGGYEQYF.

The chain employs TRBV6-5 and TRBJ2-3; 7 positions match TRBD1. Germline V CDR1 and CDR2: MNHEY, SVGAGI. With 2 bases clipped from V and 1 base from J, the junction kept 3 bases outside the gene matches. This CDR3 is 15 amino acids long. This chain's CDR3 is CASSYRGRGTDTQYF. The CDR3 nucleotides read TGTGCCAGCAGTTACAGGGGGCGAGGCACAGATACGCAGTATTTT.

The V call is TRBV2, the J call TRBJ2-7, with 7 bases lining up with TRBD1. Germline V gene lookup returns CDR1 SNHLY and CDR2 FYNNEI. This CDR3 has 14 amino acids. V was clipped by 6 bases and J by 6 bases; unmatched bases: 11. The CDR3, as DNA: TGTGCCAGCAGGGCGACAGGGATGCAGTTCGAGCAGTACTTC. Translated: CASRATGMQFEQYF.